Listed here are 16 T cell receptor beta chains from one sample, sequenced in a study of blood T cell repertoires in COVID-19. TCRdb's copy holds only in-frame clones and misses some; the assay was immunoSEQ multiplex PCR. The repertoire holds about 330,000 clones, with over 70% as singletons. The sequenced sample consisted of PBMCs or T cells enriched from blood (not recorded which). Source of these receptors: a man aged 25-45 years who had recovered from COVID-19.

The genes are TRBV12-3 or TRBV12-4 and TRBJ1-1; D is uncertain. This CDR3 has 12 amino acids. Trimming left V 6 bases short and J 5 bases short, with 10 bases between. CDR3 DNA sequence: TGTGCCAGCAGCCGTTTCGGGACTGAAGCTTTCTTT. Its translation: CASSRFGTEAFF.

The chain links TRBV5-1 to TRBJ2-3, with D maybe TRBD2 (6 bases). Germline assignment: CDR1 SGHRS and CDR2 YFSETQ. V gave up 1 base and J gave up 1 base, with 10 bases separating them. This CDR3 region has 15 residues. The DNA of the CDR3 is TGCGCCAGCAGCTTGCAGGGCGGGGGCACAGATACGCAGTATTTT. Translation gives CASSLQGGGTDTQYF.

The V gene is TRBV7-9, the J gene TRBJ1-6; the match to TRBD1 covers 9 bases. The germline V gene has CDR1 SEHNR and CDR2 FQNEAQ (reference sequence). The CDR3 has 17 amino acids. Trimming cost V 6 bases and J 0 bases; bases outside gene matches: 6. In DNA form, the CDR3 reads TGTGCCAGCAGGCCGGGACAGGGTGACTCCTATAATTCACCCCTCCACTTT. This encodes CASRPGQGDSYNSPLHF.

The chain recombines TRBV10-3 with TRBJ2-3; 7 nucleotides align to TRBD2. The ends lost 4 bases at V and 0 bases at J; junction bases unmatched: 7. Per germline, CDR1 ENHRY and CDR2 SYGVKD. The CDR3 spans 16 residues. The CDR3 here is CAISASGGFSTDTQYF. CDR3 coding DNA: TGTGCCATCAGTGCCTCGGGGGGATTTAGCACAGATACGCAGTATTTT.

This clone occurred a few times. This CDR3 is CASGEGGYNSPLHF. CDR3 coding DNA: TGCGCCAGCGGCGAAGGAGGGTATAATTCACCCCTCCACTTT. The chain couples TRBV10-1 to TRBJ1-6; D remains unclear. The CDR3 length is 14 residues. V was shortened by 8 bases and J by 4 bases, with 12 bases between the two germline ends. Germline assignment: CDR1 WNHNN and CDR2 SYGVQD (reference sequence).

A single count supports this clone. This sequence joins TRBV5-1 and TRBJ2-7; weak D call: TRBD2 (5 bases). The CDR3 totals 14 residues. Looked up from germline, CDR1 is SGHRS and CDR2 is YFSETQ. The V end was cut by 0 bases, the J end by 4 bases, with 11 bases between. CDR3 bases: TGCGCCAGCAGCTTGGCGGCGGGTCGGTACGAGCAGTACTTC. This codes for CASSLAAGRYEQYF.

The CDR3 DNA sequence: TGTGCCAGCAGAAATGCGGGACAGGTGAGGACTGAAGCTTTCTTT. Translation gives CASRNAGQVRTEAFF. This rearrangement joins TRBV2 to TRBJ1-1; TRBD1 matches 8 bases. Trimming at V came to 6 bases and at J to 5 bases, leaving 11 bases not matched to a gene. CDR1 is SNHLY and CDR2 is FYNNEI in the germline V gene. CDR3 length equals 15 residues.

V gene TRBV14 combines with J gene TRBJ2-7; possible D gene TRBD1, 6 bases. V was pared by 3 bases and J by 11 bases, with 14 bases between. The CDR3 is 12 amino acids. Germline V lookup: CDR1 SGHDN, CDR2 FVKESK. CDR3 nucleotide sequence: TGTGCCAGCAGCCAGGGGGCTGGGGGAAAGTACTTC. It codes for CASSQGAGGKYF.

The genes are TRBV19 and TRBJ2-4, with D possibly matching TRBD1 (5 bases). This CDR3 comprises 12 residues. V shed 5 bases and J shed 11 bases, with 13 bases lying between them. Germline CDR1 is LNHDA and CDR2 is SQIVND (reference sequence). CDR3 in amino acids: CASSPRKGLQYF. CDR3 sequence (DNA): TGTGCCAGTAGTCCCCGCAAGGGGCTTCAGTACTTC.

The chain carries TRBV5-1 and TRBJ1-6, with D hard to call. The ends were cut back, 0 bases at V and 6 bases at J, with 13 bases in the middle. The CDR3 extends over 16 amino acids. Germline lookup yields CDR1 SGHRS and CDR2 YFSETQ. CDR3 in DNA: TGCGCCAGCAGCTTGGAAGGCTGGGCTGCTAATTCACCCCTCCACTTT. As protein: CASSLEGWAANSPLHF.

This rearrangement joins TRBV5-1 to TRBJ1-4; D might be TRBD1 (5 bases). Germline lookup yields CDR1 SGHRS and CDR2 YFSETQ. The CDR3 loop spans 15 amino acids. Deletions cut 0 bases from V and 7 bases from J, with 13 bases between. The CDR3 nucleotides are TGCGCCAGCAGCTTGGCCGAGCAGGGTTCTGAAAAACTGTTTTTT. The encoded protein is CASSLAEQGSEKLFF. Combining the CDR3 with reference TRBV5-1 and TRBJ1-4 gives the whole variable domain KAGVTQTPRYLIKTRGQQVTLSCSPISGHRSVSWYQQTPGQGLQFLFEYFSETQRNKGNFPGRFSGRQFSNSRSEMNVSTLELGDSALYLCASSLAEQGSEKLFFGSGTQLSVL.

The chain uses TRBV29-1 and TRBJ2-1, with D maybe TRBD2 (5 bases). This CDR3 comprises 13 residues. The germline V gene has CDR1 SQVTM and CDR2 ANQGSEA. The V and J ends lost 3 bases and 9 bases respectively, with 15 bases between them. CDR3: CSVDSSGSGEQFF. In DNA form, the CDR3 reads TGCAGCGTTGATAGTTCGGGGTCGGGTGAGCAGTTCTTC.

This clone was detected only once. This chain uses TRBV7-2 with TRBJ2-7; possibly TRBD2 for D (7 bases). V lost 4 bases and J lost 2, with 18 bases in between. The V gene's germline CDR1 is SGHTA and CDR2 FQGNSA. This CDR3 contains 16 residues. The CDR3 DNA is TGTGCCAGCAGCTCGAGGAGGGGGGGGCATCCCTACGAGCAGTACTTC. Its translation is CASSSRRGGHPYEQYF.

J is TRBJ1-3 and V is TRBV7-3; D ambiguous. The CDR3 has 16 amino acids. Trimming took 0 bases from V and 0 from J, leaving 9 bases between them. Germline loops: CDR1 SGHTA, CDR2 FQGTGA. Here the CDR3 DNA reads TGTGCCAGCAGCTTAACCGATACAAGCTCTGGAAACACCATATATTTT. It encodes CASSLTDTSSGNTIYF.

CDR3 loop: CASSLESLVAGDIQYF. The CDR3 DNA reads TGTGCCAGCAGTTTAGAGAGTTTGGTAGCGGGGGATATTCAGTACTTC. The chain employs TRBV6-2 or TRBV6-3 and TRBJ2-4; 9 bases align to TRBD2. CDR1 is MNHEY and CDR2 is SVGEGT in the germline V gene. The V segment lost 4 bases and the J segment 10 bases; nucleotides outside the gene matches: 14. This CDR3 spans 16 amino acids.

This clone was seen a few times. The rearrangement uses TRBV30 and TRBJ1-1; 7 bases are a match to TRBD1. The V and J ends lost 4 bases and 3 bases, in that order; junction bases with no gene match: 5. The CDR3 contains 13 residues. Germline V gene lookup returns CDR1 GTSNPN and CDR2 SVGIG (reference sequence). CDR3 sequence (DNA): TGTGCCTGGATCCTACAGGGGTACACTGAAGCTTTCTTT. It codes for CAWILQGYTEAFF.